The TCR beta chain described here comes from a study of beta chain features in type 1 diabetes. The wider study: Patients and healthy donors were similar in age, gender and cell yields.

Via CD45RO/CCR7/CD25/CD127/CD95/CD27, cells of the CD4+ naive, central memory, regulatory and stem cell-like memory subsets were sorted. The V gene's germline CDR1 is LGHNA and CDR2 YSLEER. This CDR3 spans 16 amino acids. Trimming left V 0 bases short and J 2 bases short, with 11 bases between. Reverse transcription of all isolated RNA meant that expressed TCRB transcripts were sequenced. Sequencing used immunoSEQ multiplex PCR; TCRdb keeps in-frame clones, though not all of them. The table includes about 900,000 clones, 17% detected once. The sequenced sample consisted of naive CD4+ T cells from blood. The origin of this receptor is a young woman in good health. The chain combines TRBV4-3 with TRBJ2-1; D gene uncertain. The CDR3 DNA reads as TGCGCCAGCAGCCAAGATTGGGATAAAACCTACAATGAGCAGTTCTTC. Protein: CASSQDWDKTYNEQFF.